Below are 5 T cell receptor beta chains sequenced from a single sample in a study of shared clonotypes between healthy human individuals (dated by TCRdb to the early 2020s). Receptor libraries were prepared by the immunoSEQ multiplex PCR assay. The clones in this table, taken by TCRdb from immuneACCESS, are in-frame only. Not every clone is retained; where verified, under half of the shortfall comes from an unresolved V gene, and the cause of the rest is unknown. This sample has over 2 million clones in its table, and 85% to 95% of those were observed once. The top ten clones comprise more than 0.1% of the sample. The sample taken for sequencing was naive CD4+ T cells sorted from blood. This specimen's cell subset or site label, per the study, means: CD45RA+ positively selected. Source of these receptors: a man between 18 and 29 years old in good health.

The chain recombines TRBV25-1 with TRBJ2-7; maybe TRBD1 (6 bases). V shed 2 bases and J shed 4 bases, with 21 bases lying between them. The CDR3 extends over 17 amino acids. The germline gives CDR1 MGHDK, CDR2 SYGVNS. As DNA, the CDR3 is TGTGCCAGCAGTGAAGGGACCACAGGGCCTCTGAGGTACGAGCAGTACTTC. Translating gives CASSEGTTGPLRYEQYF.

V and J are TRBV5-1 and TRBJ2-7, with 7 bases fitting TRBD2. V dropped 4 bases and J dropped 5; count of bases not matched to a gene: 9. The CDR3 covers 14 residues. Germline loops: CDR1 SGHRS, CDR2 YFSETQ. The CDR3 coding sequence is TGCGCCAGCAGCGCCCTAGCGGCGAGCGACGAGCAGTACTTC. It translates to CASSALAASDEQYF.

In its sample, this clone was seen once. The V call is TRBV5-1, the J call TRBJ1-3; TRBD1 might be the D (5 bases). There are 17 residues in the CDR3. V gave up 0 bases and J gave up 0 bases, with 13 bases separating them. CDR1 SGHRS and CDR2 YFSETQ come from the germline V gene. CDR3 amino acids: CASSLEGPEGSGNTIYF. The CDR3 DNA sequence: TGCGCCAGCAGCTTGGAGGGGCCAGAGGGCTCTGGAAACACCATATATTTT.

The chain couples TRBV7-8 to TRBJ1-6; D gene uncertain. The CDR3 covers 17 residues. In germline, CDR1 is SGHVS, CDR2 FQNEAQ. Deletions cut 4 bases from V and 5 bases from J, with 18 bases between. In DNA form, the CDR3 reads TGTGCCAGCAGCTACGGCCCTAAGCTGAACCATAATTCACCCCTCCACTTT. Protein: CASSYGPKLNHNSPLHF.

The chain recombines TRBV6-6 with TRBJ1-1; D remains ambiguous. The length of the CDR3 is 15 residues. Trimming shortened V by 3 bases and J by 2 bases, and 13 bases separated the two germline ends. Germline assignment: CDR1 MNHNY and CDR2 SVGAGI (reference sequence). CDR3 amino acids: CASSYNIRENTEAFF. The CDR3, as DNA: TGTGCCAGCAGTTATAACATACGGGAAAACACTGAAGCTTTCTTT.